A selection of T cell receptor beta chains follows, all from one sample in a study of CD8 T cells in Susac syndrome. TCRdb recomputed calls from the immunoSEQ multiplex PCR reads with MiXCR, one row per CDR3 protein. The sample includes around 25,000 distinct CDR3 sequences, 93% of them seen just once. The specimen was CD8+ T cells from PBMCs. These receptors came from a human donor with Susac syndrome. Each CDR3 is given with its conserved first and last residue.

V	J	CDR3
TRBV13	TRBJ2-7	CASSSNLRGASYEQYF
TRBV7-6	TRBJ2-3	CASSSPGLAGETDTQYF
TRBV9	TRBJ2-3	CASSVGTSNTDTQYF
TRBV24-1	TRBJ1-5	CATSDRPLGPQHF
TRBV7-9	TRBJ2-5	CASSPGTGGQETQYF
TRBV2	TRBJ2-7	CASKWLGNYEQYF
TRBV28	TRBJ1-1	CASSLTLENTEAFF
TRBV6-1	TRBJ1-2	CASLPWKGRPNYGYTF
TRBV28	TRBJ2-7	CASSSSGGFVQYF
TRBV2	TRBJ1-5	CASSTRFRGGSNQPQHF
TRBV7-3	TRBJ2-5	CASSPSRLTGGFETQYF
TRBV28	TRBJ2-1	CASSLAGQYNEQFF
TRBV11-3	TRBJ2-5	CASSLRQGPETQYF
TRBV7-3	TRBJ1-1	CASSLTVGTEKNTEAFF
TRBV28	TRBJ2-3	CASSLRARGTDTQYF
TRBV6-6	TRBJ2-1	CASSGLTGNNNEQFF
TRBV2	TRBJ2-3	CASSEPAGGTLTQYF
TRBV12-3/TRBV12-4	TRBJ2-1	CASSLQGDNEQFF
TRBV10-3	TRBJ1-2	CAISGVDFNYGYTF